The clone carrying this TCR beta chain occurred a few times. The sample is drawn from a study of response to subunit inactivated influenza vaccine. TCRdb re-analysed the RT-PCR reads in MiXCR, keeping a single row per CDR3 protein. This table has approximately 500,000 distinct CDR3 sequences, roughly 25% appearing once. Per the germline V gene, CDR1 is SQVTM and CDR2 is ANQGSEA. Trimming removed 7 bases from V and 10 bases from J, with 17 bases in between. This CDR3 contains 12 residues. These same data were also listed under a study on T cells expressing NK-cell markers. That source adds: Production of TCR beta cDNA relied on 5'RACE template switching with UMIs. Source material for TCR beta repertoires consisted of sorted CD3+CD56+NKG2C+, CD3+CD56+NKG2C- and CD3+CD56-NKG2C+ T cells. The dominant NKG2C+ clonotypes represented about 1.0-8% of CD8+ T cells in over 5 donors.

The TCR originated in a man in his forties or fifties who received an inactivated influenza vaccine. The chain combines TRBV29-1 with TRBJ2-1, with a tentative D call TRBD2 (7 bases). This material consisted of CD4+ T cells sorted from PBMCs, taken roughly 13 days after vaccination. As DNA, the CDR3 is TGCAGCGAAATACGCGGGGGCGGGGAGCAGTTCTTC. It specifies CSEIRGGGEQFF.